The sequence of this TCR beta chain was determined in a study of CD8+CD57+ T cells in acquired aplastic anemia (dated 2018 in TCRdb). Notes on the research overall: Extracted DNA from sorted CD4+ and CD8+ cells averaged approximately 3.4 ug, ranging from roughly 0.19 to 27.4 ug. CD8+CD57+ expansion was defined as a frequency above the mean frequency observed in healthy subjects. General conclusions and limits of the study: Between patients and healthy controls, no significant difference in CD8+ Simpson's diversity was found (P=0.060). Roughly 31 CD8+ CDR3 sequences were shared between patients and controls but appeared highly expressed in patients and within their immunodominant clones.

The patients picked for sequencing were ones in whom flow cytometry had shown an expansion of CD8+CD57+ cells. Severe acquired aplastic anemia was diagnosed in all patients according to International Study of Aplastic Anemia and Agranulocytosis and Camitta criteria. At the time blood was sampled, none of the patients had received any therapy. In this study, sorted CD4+ and CD8+ T cells from the blood of healthy subjects and of severe aplastic anemia patients had their TCR repertoires deep-sequenced. Patients were enrolled in the USA under clinicaltrials.gov protocols 00001620, 01623167, 00001397, 00071045, 00081523 and 00961064. Ficoll-Paque density gradient centrifugation was used to isolate peripheral blood mononuclear cells. CD4+ and CD8+ T cells were sorted by FACS or magnetic beads before DNA extraction. This clonotype was found many times. Its recognized antigen is unknown. Base qualities are not at hand, and no much larger clone is one base apart.

CDR3 length: 14 amino acids, cysteine to phenylalanine. The DNA shown is the 42-base CDR3, in frame from base 1. Deletion took 6 bases off V and 4 bases off J, with a span of 15 bases between the germline ends. Per the germline V gene (reference sequence), LNHDA is the CDR1 and SQIVND is the CDR2. TCR beta VDJ combination and CDR3 sequence profiling used genomic DNA as the template. An Illumina HiSeq 2000 was used for TCR repertoire sequencing. The study's processing was this. TRBV/TRBJ rearrangement plots, CDR3 size and DJ length profiles, and Simpson's diversity index were used to assess repertoires. The immunodominant clone was defined as the most abundant DNA sequence in deep sequencing data. CDR3 amino acid sequences were checked for sharing across subjects and were also compared against the VDJdb database and published repertoires. The public reads were reprocessed in TCRdb via fastp at Q25 and MiXCR, keeping in-frame beta chains. Merged by CDR3 protein, the rows form single entries marked with the most common genes and DNA. These V and J calls derive from TCRdb rather than the authors' analysis. The sample includes around 180,000 distinct CDR3 sequences, with around 50% observed a single time. The ten most abundant clones make up 10% to 15% of the sample.

The source of this sequence is a human donor with aplastic anemia. The V gene is TRBV19 and the J gene is TRBJ1-1; possibly the D gene is TRBD1, per 6 matching bases. The material sequenced was sorted CD4+, CD8+, or CD8+CD57+ T cells (not recorded which) from PBMCs. The DNA sequence is given as TGTGCCAGTAGGGGAGGGGGGGGGCGCACTGAAGCTTTCTTT. Translated, it reads CASRGGGGRTEAFF.